What follows is one T cell receptor beta chain and its context. Antigen specificity is unknown. V lost 1 base, J lost 11 bases, and 14 bases lay in between. This CDR3 is built from 13 residues. The germline V gene has CDR1 SGHAT and CDR2 FQDESV (reference sequence). Researchers ran the PCR with 60 Vbeta and 13 Jbeta primers. The method was immunoSEQ multiplex PCR; TCRdb's version includes in-frame clones alone and lacks a portion of them. Of around 200,000 clones in the sample, 75% to 80% were seen once. This entry belongs to a study of cytomegalovirus exposure and HLA in healthy donors. Study-wide results and caveats: In vitro, a few CMV-associated chains proved specific for CMV antigens. Roughly uniform depth of sequencing across donors was assumed in presence/absence analyses.

Each donor was healthy, and each was a bone marrow donor. V and J are TRBV11-1 and TRBJ1-1; no clear D gene. Material for sequencing was PBMCs. The source is a man aged 18-30 years in good health and CMV-seronegative. For the CDR3, the DNA is TGTGCCAGCAGCTTAGTTGGAGGGCATCGGGCTTTCTTT. It is translated as CASSLVGGHRAFF.